These 23 T cell receptor beta chains were all obtained from the same sample, sequenced in a study of cytomegalovirus exposure and HLA in healthy donors. The PCR employed 60 Vbeta primers together with 13 Jbeta primers. The repertoire was sequenced with immunoSEQ multiplex PCR; TCRdb's copy has only in-frame clones and lacks some. The table shows approximately 210,000 clones, with 75% to 85% occurring only once. The sequenced sample consisted of PBMCs. These receptors came from a male donor in good health and CMV-seropositive.

This clone was picked up one time. This rearrangement joins TRBV7-2 to TRBJ2-1, with D maybe TRBD2 (6 bases). CDR3 length: 14 amino acids. The ends were cut back, 3 bases at V and 4 bases at J, with 10 bases in the middle. From germline, CDR1 is SGHTA and CDR2 FQGNSA. The CDR3 bases are TGTGCCAGCAGCTTGGGAGGACCTTACAATGAGCAGTTCTTC. Protein sequence: CASSLGGPYNEQFF.

The chain uses TRBV4-2 and TRBJ2-7; D possibly corresponds to TRBD2 (5 bases). Germline V gene sequence: CDR1 LGHNA, CDR2 YNFKEQ. This CDR3 spans 15 amino acids. The V end lost 4 bases, the J end lost 5 bases, and 18 bases lay between the germline ends. CDR3 sequence (DNA): TGTGCCAGCAGCCCGGAGGTTGGTAGCTCAAACGAGCAGTACTTC. The encoded protein is CASSPEVGSSNEQYF.

This clone came up a few times. The chain is built from TRBV5-1 and TRBJ2-1; D remains ambiguous. CDR1 is SGHRS, CDR2 YFSETQ, per germline. The CDR3 runs to 12 residues. V was cut by 5 bases and J by 6 bases, with 9 bases left in between. In nucleotides, the CDR3 is TGCGCCAGCAGTAATCCCAGCAATGAGCAGTTCTTC. It yields the protein CASSNPSNEQFF.

The chain is built from TRBV7-6 and TRBJ2-7; 8 bases map to TRBD1. V gave up 3 bases and J gave up 5 bases; unmatched junction bases: 6. Germline assignment: CDR1 SGHVS and CDR2 FNYEAQ. The CDR3 covers 14 residues. The CDR3 here is CASSFRDRLDEQYF. The CDR3 coding sequence is TGTGCCAGCAGCTTCCGGGACAGGTTGGACGAGCAGTACTTC.

This clone is a singleton in its sample. The chain carries TRBV7-9 and TRBJ2-5; tentative D call: TRBD1 (8 bases). This CDR3 contains 15 residues. The germline V gene has CDR1 SEHNR and CDR2 FQNEAQ (reference sequence). V was shortened by 6 bases and J by 4 bases, with 18 bases between the two germline ends. The CDR3 loop is CASSKAGGGGETQYF. The CDR3 bases are TGTGCCAGCAGTAAAGCAGGGGGCGGGGGAGAGACCCAGTACTTC.

This rearrangement joins TRBV27 to TRBJ2-7; 7 bases map to TRBD2. V lost 0 bases, J lost 2 bases, and 10 bases stayed unmatched. The CDR3 has 17 amino acids. Germline values: CDR1 MNHEY, CDR2 SMNVEV (reference sequence). CDR3 region: CASSLSPPGLAAYEQYF. CDR3 DNA sequence: TGTGCCAGCAGTTTATCACCCCCGGGGCTAGCGGCCTACGAGCAGTACTTC.

This clone was counted a single time. The rearrangement links TRBV5-1 to TRBJ2-5, with 10 nucleotides matching TRBD1. Germline assignment: CDR1 SGHRS and CDR2 YFSETQ. V dropped 4 bases and J dropped 2; count of bases not matched to a gene: 5. The CDR3 spans 15 residues. The CDR3 DNA reads TGCGCCAGCAGCCGGGGACAGGGGATACAAGAGACCCAGTACTTC. Translation: CASSRGQGIQETQYF.

CDR3 bases: TGTGCCAGCAGCTCAACAGGGGGCAGCTGGGGCTACACCTTC. Translated, it gives CASSSTGGSWGYTF. The chain joins TRBV7-2 to TRBJ1-2; 9 nucleotides line up with TRBD1. The V and J ends lost 4 bases and 8 bases, in that order; junction bases with no gene match: 8. CDR1 is SGHTA and CDR2 is FQGNSA in the germline V gene. The CDR3 runs 14 residues.

CDR3 loop: CASSPQDRGTNYGYTF. For the CDR3, the DNA is TGTGCCAGCAGCCCCCAAGACAGGGGGACTAACTATGGCTACACCTTC. The chain couples TRBV9 to TRBJ1-2; 9 nucleotides line up with TRBD1. Germline V CDR1 and CDR2: SGDLS, YYNGEE. The CDR3 runs 16 residues. V lost 4 bases and J lost 0; bases outside the gene matches: 7.

This clone is a singleton in its sample. The chain links TRBV4-1 to TRBJ2-7, with 7 bases aligning to TRBD1. After removal of 5 bases from V and 4 bases from J, the junction contained 5 bases not matched to a gene. The germline gives CDR1 MGHRA, CDR2 YSYEKL. The CDR3 loop spans 13 amino acids. The CDR3 DNA reads TGCGCCAGCAGCTCCTCAGGGGGTTACGAGCAGTACTTC. It is translated as CASSSSGGYEQYF.

The rearrangement joins TRBV7-9 to TRBJ2-1; 8 nucleotides align to TRBD2. CDR3 length: 19 residues. Germline values: CDR1 SEHNR, CDR2 FQNEAQ (reference sequence). Trimming at V came to 1 base and at J to 3 bases, leaving 14 bases not matched to a gene. CDR3 in DNA: TGTGCCAGCAGCTTAGTTCTCAGCGGGAGCGTCTACTTCTACAATGAGCAGTTCTTC. It codes for CASSLVLSGSVYFYNEQFF.

This clone came up once. This chain connects TRBV6-5 to TRBJ1-3, with 9 bases that match TRBD1. The CDR3 contains 15 residues. V gave up 6 bases and J gave up 3 bases; unmatched junction bases: 6. Germline assignment: CDR1 MNHEY and CDR2 SVGAGI. The CDR3 DNA follows: TGTGCCAGCAGCCGGTCGACAGGGGGTGGAAACACCATATATTTT. Protein: CASSRSTGGGNTIYF.

The gene calls are TRBV9 and TRBJ2-1, with 12 bases that match TRBD2. V lost 3 bases to trimming and J lost 4 bases; unmatched junction nucleotides: 8. Germline assignment: CDR1 SGDLS and CDR2 YYNGEE. The CDR3 has 17 amino acids. The CDR3 reads CASSDRPGLAGYNEQFF. Written as DNA, the CDR3 is TGTGCCAGCAGCGACCGGCCGGGACTAGCGGGTTACAATGAGCAGTTCTTC.

This clone was recorded once. The chain carries TRBV27 and TRBJ2-7; 11 bases fit TRBD1. Germline V gene lookup returns CDR1 MNHEY and CDR2 SMNVEV (reference sequence). This CDR3 region has 14 residues. The junction had 4 bases not matched to a gene; V was cut back by 5 bases and J by 4 bases. The CDR3 DNA sequence: TGTGCCAGCAGTCCCGGGACAGGGGGTTACGAGCAGTACTTC. The encoded protein is CASSPGTGGYEQYF.

The chain recombines TRBV25-1 with TRBJ1-4, with 8 bases aligning to TRBD1. V was pared by 3 bases and J by 10 bases, with 4 bases of the junction left unmatched. Germline-derived CDR1 and CDR2 are MGHDK and SYGVNS. There are 13 residues in the CDR3. CDR3 loop: CASSDRGPGKLFF. In DNA, the CDR3 is TGTGCCAGCAGTGACAGGGGGCCGGGAAAACTGTTTTTT.

The chain uses TRBV7-2 and TRBJ2-1; D unclear. Germline V gene data show CDR1 as SGHTA and CDR2 as FQGNSA. The CDR3 extends over 12 amino acids. V dropped 5 bases and J dropped 9 bases, with 11 bases sitting between them. This chain's CDR3 is CASSPYGSEQFF. The CDR3 region has the DNA TGTGCCAGCAGCCCCTACGGTAGTGAGCAGTTCTTC.

Comment on this clone: At one of its ends the junction is not consistent with the germline gene, which may arise from a read error. DNA for the CDR3: TGTGCCAGCAGCCTAGCGGGACAGAGCAATCAGCCCCAGCATTTT. Residues: CASSLAGQSNQPQHF. The chain combines TRBV7-2 with TRBJ1-5; 7 bases align to TRBD1. The CDR3 spans 15 residues. CDR1 is SGHTA and CDR2 is FQGNSA in the germline V gene. The entire variable domain, with the rest obtained from reference TRBV7-2 and TRBJ1-5, is as follows: GAGVSQSPSNKVTEKGKDVELRCDPISGHTALYWYRQSLGQGLEFLIYFQGNSAPDKSGLPSDRFSAERTGGSVSTLTIQRTQQEDSAVYLCASSLAGQSNQPQHFGDGTRLSIL.

The genes are TRBV28 and TRBJ1-5; no clear D gene. The CDR3 runs to 14 residues. Germline V gene lookup returns CDR1 MDHEN and CDR2 SYDVKM. V was shortened by 6 bases and J by 3 bases, with 12 bases between the two germline ends. CDR3 sequence (DNA): TGTGCCAGCAGCAAACCGGGAGTCAATCAGCCCCAGCATTTT. Encoded protein: CASSKPGVNQPQHF.

The chain is built from TRBV7-2 and TRBJ2-5, with D unresolved. V was trimmed by 5 bases and J by 5 bases, leaving 9 bases between them. CDR1 and CDR2 (germline): SGHTA, FQGNSA. The CDR3 is made up of 12 amino acids. CDR3 DNA: TGTGCCAGCAGCCCCGCCCGGGAGACCCAGTACTTC. Encoded protein: CASSPARETQYF.

The chain employs TRBV28 and TRBJ1-2; the match to TRBD1 covers 10 bases. CDR1 and CDR2 from the germline V gene are MDHEN and SYDVKM. CDR3 length equals 13 residues. Unmatched junction bases numbered 4, after V lost 10 bases and J lost 2 bases. CDR3: CATGTGANYGYTF. In DNA, the CDR3 is TGTGCCACCGGGACAGGGGCGAACTATGGCTACACCTTC.

The V gene is TRBV11-3, the J gene TRBJ2-5, with D possibly TRBD1 on 7 matching bases. The CDR3 consists of 14 residues. Per germline, CDR1 SGHNT and CDR2 YENEEA. The V and J ends lost 4 bases and 11 bases respectively, with 20 bases between them. The CDR3 nucleotides read TGTGCCAGCAGCTCTCAGGGGGAGGAGTATGAGCAGTACTTC. It specifies CASSSQGEEYEQYF.

In its sample, this clone was seen a few times. This sequence joins TRBV7-9 and TRBJ2-7; D unclear. The CDR3 consists of 14 residues. Germline V gene sequence: CDR1 SEHNR, CDR2 FQNEAQ (reference sequence). V lost 5 bases, J lost 1 base, and 12 bases lay in between. This CDR3 is CASSSALRSYEQYF. The CDR3 nucleotides read TGTGCCAGCAGCAGCGCTTTAAGGTCCTACGAGCAGTACTTC.

The chain recombines TRBV27 with TRBJ2-5, with TRBD1 matching 7 bases. The junction had 3 bases not matched to a gene; V was cut back by 6 bases and J by 2 bases. CDR3 length: 13 amino acids. Per germline, CDR1 MNHEY and CDR2 SMNVEV (reference sequence). The DNA for the CDR3 is TGTGCCAGCAGAGACAGGGAGCAAGAGACCCAGTACTTC. Protein sequence: CASRDREQETQYF.